A selection of T cell receptor beta chains follows, all from one sample in a study of shared clonotypes between healthy human individuals. Sequencing was performed with immunoSEQ multiplex PCR; in TCRdb, only in-frame clones are kept and a portion is missing. This table has roughly 700,000 clones, around 72% appearing once. Sequencing input: memory CD4+ T cells sorted from blood. All receptors derive from a woman in her 30s in good health. The CDR3 runs from the conserved cysteine through the conserved F or W. D genes are given only for firm matches. Some rows mark clone size as missing; the rest say once, few, many or name a class of expanded clone.

abundance: .
v_gene: TRBV6-6
d_gene: TRBD1
j_gene: TRBJ1-2
CDR3nt: TGTGCCAGCACCCAGAGGGACAGGGCCGGTGGCTACACCTTC
CDR3aa: CASTQRDRAGGYTF

abundance: .
v_gene: TRBV9
d_gene: TRBD1
j_gene: TRBJ2-2
CDR3nt: TGTGCCAGCAGCGTCCGGGACAGTCTGAACACCGGGGAGCTGTTTTTT
CDR3aa: CASSVRDSLNTGELFF

abundance: .
v_gene: TRBV11-2
d_gene: TRBD2
j_gene: TRBJ2-1
CDR3nt: TGTGCCAGCAGCTTAGGGCGGACTAGCTTCTACAATGAGCAGTTCTTC
CDR3aa: CASSLGRTSFYNEQFF

abundance: few
v_gene: TRBV28
d_gene: TRBD1
j_gene: TRBJ2-5
CDR3nt: TGTGCCAGCAGGAACAGGGGCGGTTGGGAGACCCAGTACTTC
CDR3aa: CASRNRGGWETQYF

abundance: .
v_gene: TRBV2
d_gene: .
j_gene: TRBJ1-4
CDR3nt: TGTGCCAGCCGCCCGGGTCCTAATGAAAAACTGTTTTTT
CDR3aa: CASRPGPNEKLFF

abundance: once
v_gene: TRBV11-2
d_gene: .
j_gene: TRBJ2-7
CDR3nt: TGTGCCAGCAGCAAACGACAGGTCAACCCCTACGAGCAGTACTTC
CDR3aa: CASSKRQVNPYEQYF

abundance: few
v_gene: TRBV6-1
d_gene: TRBD1
j_gene: TRBJ2-7
CDR3nt: TGTGCCAGCAGTGACGAGGAACAGGGGGTACCCTACGAGCAGTACTTC
CDR3aa: CASSDEEQGVPYEQYF

abundance: .
v_gene: TRBV7-2
d_gene: TRBD1
j_gene: TRBJ1-1
CDR3nt: TGTGCCAGCAGCTTAGAGCCCGGGACAGGGAACACTGAAGCTTTCTTT
CDR3aa: CASSLEPGTGNTEAFF

abundance: .
v_gene: TRBV27
d_gene: .
j_gene: TRBJ1-2
CDR3nt: TGTGCCAGCAGGGCGTCAGGGGCTAGATATGGCTACACCTTC
CDR3aa: CASRASGARYGYTF

abundance: .
v_gene: TRBV19
d_gene: TRBD1
j_gene: TRBJ2-3
CDR3nt: TGTGCCAGTAGTCCCACAGGGGTGACGGGTACGCAGTATTTT
CDR3aa: CASSPTGVTGTQYF

abundance: .
v_gene: TRBV9
d_gene: TRBD1
j_gene: TRBJ2-1
CDR3nt: TGTGCCAGCAGCGTGTCCAGGGGGTATGATGAGCAGTTCTTC
CDR3aa: CASSVSRGYDEQFF

abundance: .
v_gene: TRBV5-4
d_gene: TRBD2
j_gene: TRBJ2-1
CDR3nt: TGTGCCAGCAGCTCACTAGCGGGAGAGTACAATGAGCAGTTCTTC
CDR3aa: CASSSLAGEYNEQFF

abundance: .
v_gene: TRBV7-9
d_gene: .
j_gene: TRBJ1-4
CDR3nt: TGTGCCAGCAGCCCTCGAGGGGTTGAAAAACTGTTTTTT
CDR3aa: CASSPRGVEKLFF

abundance: once
v_gene: TRBV7-7
d_gene: .
j_gene: TRBJ2-6
CDR3nt: TGTGCCAGCAGCTACATCTGTAAGCCACAAAGTCGGGCCAACGTCCTGACTTTC
CDR3aa: CASSYICKPQSRANVLTF

abundance: .
v_gene: TRBV7-2
d_gene: TRBD1
j_gene: TRBJ2-1
CDR3nt: TGTGCCAGCAGCCTTGACAGGGCTGAGTACAATGAGCAGTTCTTC
CDR3aa: CASSLDRAEYNEQFF

abundance: .
v_gene: TRBV5-1
d_gene: .
j_gene: TRBJ1-2
CDR3nt: TGCGCCAGCAGCCCGGAGAGGGGACGGCCTAATTTGAACTATGGCTACACCTTC
CDR3aa: CASSPERGRPNLNYGYTF

abundance: .
v_gene: TRBV28
d_gene: .
j_gene: TRBJ1-2
CDR3nt: TGTGCCAGCAGTTTGGGGGGGGTAAATCCCAACTATGGCTACACCTTC
CDR3aa: CASSLGGVNPNYGYTF

abundance: .
v_gene: TRBV2
d_gene: TRBD1
j_gene: TRBJ2-2
CDR3nt: TGTGCCAGCAGGGGGGACAGGGCGAACACCGGGGAGCTGTTTTTT
CDR3aa: CASRGDRANTGELFF

abundance: medium-sized
v_gene: TRBV28
d_gene: TRBD1
j_gene: TRBJ1-5
CDR3nt: TGTGCCAGCAACCTACCGGGACAGGGAGTGGTCACGGGGCAGCCCCAGCATTTT
CDR3aa: CASNLPGQGVVTGQPQHF

abundance: .
v_gene: TRBV30
d_gene: .
j_gene: TRBJ2-1
CDR3nt: TGTGCCTGGACCACCGGGGGCGGATACAATGAGCAGTTCTTC
CDR3aa: CAWTTGGGYNEQFF

abundance: many
v_gene: TRBV7-9
d_gene: .
j_gene: TRBJ2-1
CDR3nt: TGTGCCAGCAGCCGACTCAGCTCCTACAATGAGCAGTTCTTC
CDR3aa: CASSRLSSYNEQFF

abundance: .
v_gene: TRBV28
d_gene: TRBD2
j_gene: TRBJ2-7
CDR3nt: TGTGCCAGCAGTTCGCCGGGACTAGCGGGACACGAGCAGTACTTC
CDR3aa: CASSSPGLAGHEQYF

abundance: .
v_gene: TRBV19
d_gene: .
j_gene: TRBJ2-7
CDR3nt: TGTGCCAGTAGTAGGCCTGGCGCCGACGAGCAGTACTTC
CDR3aa: CASSRPGADEQYF

abundance: .
v_gene: TRBV4-1
d_gene: .
j_gene: TRBJ2-7
CDR3nt: TGCGCCAGCAGCCAAGACGGAGCCGGCTACGAGCAGTACTTC
CDR3aa: CASSQDGAGYEQYF

abundance: few
v_gene: TRBV28
d_gene: TRBD1
j_gene: TRBJ2-2
CDR3nt: TGTGCCAGCAGTCCTATCCCGACAGGGACCGGGGAGCTGTTTTTT
CDR3aa: CASSPIPTGTGELFF

abundance: .
v_gene: TRBV5-1
d_gene: .
j_gene: TRBJ2-1
CDR3nt: TGCGCCAGCAGCTTGGGAGGGACAAACAATGAGCAGTTCTTC
CDR3aa: CASSLGGTNNEQFF

abundance: .
v_gene: TRBV28
d_gene: .
j_gene: TRBJ1-1
CDR3nt: TGTGCCAGCGTCAGGTTACGAGCTTTCTTT
CDR3aa: CASVRLRAFF

abundance: .
v_gene: TRBV4-2
d_gene: .
j_gene: TRBJ1-5
CDR3nt: TGTGCCAGCAGCCAAGATGACACCCGGCGGCCCCAGCATTTT
CDR3aa: CASSQDDTRRPQHF

abundance: .
v_gene: TRBV5-1
d_gene: TRBD1
j_gene: TRBJ2-3
CDR3nt: TGCGCCAGCAGCCTCAGGGGGCCACCCACAGATACGCAGTATTTT
CDR3aa: CASSLRGPPTDTQYF

abundance: .
v_gene: TRBV7-9
d_gene: .
j_gene: TRBJ2-7
CDR3nt: TGTGCCAGCAGCTTGGGGGAAAACTACGAGCAGTACTTC
CDR3aa: CASSLGENYEQYF

abundance: .
v_gene: TRBV7-9
d_gene: .
j_gene: TRBJ1-5
CDR3nt: TGTGCCAGCAGCAGGGGAAATCAGCCCCAGCATTTT
CDR3aa: CASSRGNQPQHF

abundance: .
v_gene: TRBV28
d_gene: .
j_gene: TRBJ2-7
CDR3nt: TGTGCCAGCAGTCCCCTCCCGGGTCGGGCCGCCTACGAGCAGTACTTC
CDR3aa: CASSPLPGRAAYEQYF

abundance: .
v_gene: TRBV27
d_gene: TRBD2
j_gene: TRBJ2-3
CDR3nt: TGTGCCAGCAGTACCATACTAGCGGGGGGTTGGGATACGCAGTATTTT
CDR3aa: CASSTILAGGWDTQYF

abundance: .
v_gene: TRBV18
d_gene: .
j_gene: TRBJ1-5
CDR3nt: TGTGCCAGCTCACCATCGCAGGACCATCAGCCCCAGCATTTT
CDR3aa: CASSPSQDHQPQHF

abundance: .
v_gene: TRBV28
d_gene: .
j_gene: TRBJ1-5
CDR3nt: TGTGCCAGCAGATCGTTTAGGTCGGGCAATCAGCCCCAGCATTTT
CDR3aa: CASRSFRSGNQPQHF

abundance: .
v_gene: TRBV7-8
d_gene: .
j_gene: TRBJ2-7
CDR3nt: TGTGCCACCGGGCAGGGGTTACATTCCTACGAGCAGTACTTC
CDR3aa: CATGQGLHSYEQYF

abundance: few
v_gene: TRBV2
d_gene: .
j_gene: TRBJ1-1
CDR3nt: TGTGCCAGCAGTGAGTCGCGGAGGGAGGGCGGCACTGAAGCTTTCTTT
CDR3aa: CASSESRREGGTEAFF

abundance: .
v_gene: TRBV6-1
d_gene: .
j_gene: TRBJ2-7
CDR3nt: TGTGCCATACTTTCGACAGCCCAAGCCGAGCAGTACTTC
CDR3aa: CAILSTAQAEQYF

abundance: .
v_gene: TRBV21-1
d_gene: .
j_gene: TRBJ2-7
CDR3nt: TGTGCCAGCAGCATCGCCTCAGGGGGCTGGCGGGAATCCTACGAGCAGTACTTC
CDR3aa: CASSIASGGWRESYEQYF

abundance: .
v_gene: TRBV28
d_gene: TRBD2
j_gene: TRBJ2-7
CDR3nt: TGTGCCAGCAGTTCCAGCGGGGGAGTAAAATACGAGCAGTACTTC
CDR3aa: CASSSSGGVKYEQYF

abundance: .
v_gene: TRBV18
d_gene: .
j_gene: TRBJ1-2
CDR3nt: TGTGCCAGCTCAATAGGAGATGGCTACACCTTC
CDR3aa: CASSIGDGYTF

abundance: few
v_gene: TRBV5-1
d_gene: TRBD2
j_gene: TRBJ2-5
CDR3nt: TGCGCCAGCAGCTTGGAAAGCGGGAGGACTCAAGAGACCCAGTACTTC
CDR3aa: CASSLESGRTQETQYF

abundance: few
v_gene: TRBV2
d_gene: TRBD1
j_gene: TRBJ2-5
CDR3nt: TGTGCCAGCGGTCTCACACAGGGGTGGGAGACCCAGTACTTC
CDR3aa: CASGLTQGWETQYF

abundance: .
v_gene: TRBV5-4
d_gene: .
j_gene: TRBJ2-7
CDR3nt: TGTGCCAGCAGCTTGAAAGGGGCCACCTACGAGCAGTACTTC
CDR3aa: CASSLKGATYEQYF

abundance: .
v_gene: TRBV5-6
d_gene: .
j_gene: TRBJ2-6
CDR3nt: TGTGCCAGCAGCTTCTACTCTGGGGCCAACGTCCTGACTTTC
CDR3aa: CASSFYSGANVLTF

abundance: .
v_gene: TRBV6-5
d_gene: .
j_gene: TRBJ1-2
CDR3nt: TGTGCCAGCAGTTACTCCGGACAGCCTTATGGCTACACCTTC
CDR3aa: CASSYSGQPYGYTF